The clone carrying this T cell receptor (beta chain) was seen a handful of times. Its antigen is still unknown. Using its own MiXCR run on the reads, TCRdb lists one record per CDR3 protein. The sample lists some 50,000 distinct CDR3 sequences, 20% to 25% occurring once. These data are taken from a study of T cell repertoires in cytomegalovirus infection. Overall study context: Selection of CMV epitopes for the study included recently identified HLA-C-restricted and well-studied HLA-B-restricted ones. Indications of both CMV infection and matching HLA type were provided by public TCR beta signatures. The study's findings and limits: Cumulative public TCR beta family frequency identified carriers of CMV plus the relevant HLA. Dominating the ex vivo response were TCR beta clonotypes that were CMV-specific and HLA-C-restricted.

The CDR3 has 15 residues. The germline gives CDR1 SGHAT, CDR2 FQNNGV. V dropped 5 bases and J dropped 2 bases, with 14 bases sitting between them. Sequenced here: CD8+ T cells from cultured PBMCs, sampled from culture after CMV antigen stimulation. The origin of this receptor is a human donor in good health (CMV status not recorded). Some clones in this sample may be carry-over from other donors' samples. V and J are TRBV11-2 and TRBJ2-3; D uncertain. The CDR3 spells CASSAEASPTDTQYF. For the CDR3, the DNA is TGTGCCAGCAGCGCCGAGGCCAGTCCCACAGATACGCAGTATTTT.